This TCR beta chain was found in a study of control samples from healthy donors and cancer patients. Here immunoSEQ multiplex PCR was the method, and the copy in TCRdb shows in-frame clones only, minus some. Here the sample spans approximately 130,000 clones, around 87% being singletons. This TCR derives from a man aged 60 to 69 in good health. Source material: blood.

As DNA, the CDR3 is TGTGCCACCAGTGGGGGGCATGTAGGACAGCCCCAGCATTTT. It encodes CATSGGHVGQPQHF. V and J are TRBV24-1 and TRBJ1-5, with D possibly TRBD1 on 6 matching bases. The germline V gene has CDR1 KGHDR and CDR2 SFDVKD. V was trimmed by 5 bases and J by 7 bases, leaving 14 bases between them. This CDR3 is built from 14 residues.